Following are 21 T cell receptor beta chains from one sample sequenced in a study of shared clonotypes between healthy human individuals. Libraries were prepared by immunoSEQ multiplex PCR; TCRdb keeps only in-frame clonotypes and omits some of them. Altogether 1,100,000 or so clones are present, roughly 74% being singletons, with the ten largest covering more than 0.5%. Source material: memory CD4+ T cells from PBMCs. The subset is: CD45RA-negative fraction. Receptor source: a man aged 18 to 29 in good health. Some clones in this sample may be carry-over from other donors' samples.

This clone was counted at least ten times. This sequence joins TRBV2 and TRBJ2-3; the D is unclear. Between the trimmed V and J ends, which lost 5 bases and 2 bases, there was a span of 11 bases. The CDR3 has 14 amino acids. Looked up from germline, CDR1 is SNHLY and CDR2 is FYNNEI. CDR3 in DNA: TGTGCCAGCAGTACGATGTCCCCCACAGATACGCAGTATTTT. As protein: CASSTMSPTDTQYF.

The chain joins TRBV7-9 to TRBJ2-1; TRBD2 is a possible D gene (5 bases). The CDR3 is 14 amino acids. From germline, CDR1 is SEHNR and CDR2 FQNEAQ (reference sequence). V dropped 11 bases and J dropped 0 bases, with 14 bases sitting between them. The CDR3 DNA is TGTGCCCCCTCCAGCGGCGACTCCTACAATGAGCAGTTCTTC. Residues: CAPSSGDSYNEQFF.

The chain couples TRBV5-1 to TRBJ2-7, with D maybe TRBD1 (5 bases). Germline CDR1 SGHRS, CDR2 YFSETQ. The CDR3 is 12 amino acids. V shed 4 bases and J shed 3 bases, with 8 bases lying between them. The CDR3 reads CASSRDSYEQYF. For the CDR3, the DNA is TGCGCCAGCAGCCGAGACAGCTACGAGCAGTACTTC. The entire variable domain, with the rest obtained from reference TRBV5-1 and TRBJ2-7, is as follows: KAGVTQTPRYLIKTRGQQVTLSCSPISGHRSVSWYQQTPGQGLQFLFEYFSETQRNKGNFPGRFSGRQFSNSRSEMNVSTLELGDSALYLCASSRDSYEQYFGPGTRLTVT.

CDR3 nucleotides: TGTGCCAGTATTAAGGGAAACACCATATATTTT. Translated: CASIKGNTIYF. J is TRBJ1-3 and V is TRBV19; no clear D gene. This CDR3 region has 11 residues. Germline CDR1 and CDR2: LNHDA and SQIVND (reference sequence). The V end was cut by 7 bases, the J end by 4 bases, with 5 bases between. The whole variable domain, filled in from reference TRBV19 and TRBJ1-3, reads DGGITQSPKYLFRKEGQNVTLSCEQNLNHDAMYWYRQDPGQGLRLIYYSQIVNDFQKGDIAEGYSVSREKKESFPLTVTSAQKNPTAFYLCASIKGNTIYFGEGSWLTVV.

This clone was detected only once. The chain couples TRBV5-1 to TRBJ2-7; TRBD1 is a possible D gene (6 bases). The CDR3 has 17 amino acids. V lost 0 bases and J lost 3, with 19 bases in between. Germline-derived CDR1 and CDR2 are SGHRS and YFSETQ. The CDR3 loop reads CASSLARTGMTLYEQYF. The CDR3 bases are TGCGCCAGCAGCTTGGCCCGAACAGGGATGACCCTCTACGAGCAGTACTTC.

The chain links TRBV4-2 to TRBJ2-7, with D perhaps TRBD2 (6 bases). CDR1 and CDR2 (germline): LGHNA, YNFKEQ. The CDR3 has 15 amino acids. The V end was cut by 2 bases, the J end by 5 bases, with 16 bases between. The CDR3 bases are TGTGCCAGCAGCCAAAGAGGGCAGGGACTCAACGAGCAGTACTTC. The encoded protein is CASSQRGQGLNEQYF.

This clone showed up just a few times. J is TRBJ1-1 and V is TRBV9; 7 bases fit TRBD1. J lost 0 bases, V lost 4 bases, and 3 bases had no gene match. The CDR3 contains 14 residues. The germline CDR1 and CDR2 sequences are SGDLS and YYNGEE. CDR3 amino acids: CASSQDRMNTEAFF. The CDR3 DNA reads as TGTGCCAGCAGCCAGGACAGGATGAACACTGAAGCTTTCTTT.

This chain joins TRBV2 and TRBJ2-1; 7 positions match TRBD2. CDR1 is SNHLY and CDR2 is FYNNEI in the germline V gene. CDR3 length equals 15 residues. The J segment lost 8 bases and the V segment lost 0 bases, leaving 7 bases of the junction unmatched. CDR3 in DNA: TGTGCCAGCAGTGAAGCCCAGCGGGATTTCGATGAGCAGTTCTTC. Encoded protein: CASSEAQRDFDEQFF. The full variable domain, with the rest looked up from reference TRBV2 and TRBJ2-1, is EPEVTQTPSHQVTQMGQEVILRCVPISNHLYFYWYRQILGQKVEFLVSFYNNEISEKSEIFDDQFSVERPDGSNFTLKIRSTKLEDSAMYFCASSEAQRDFDEQFFGPGTRLTVL.

The V and J genes are TRBV5-8 and TRBJ2-1; D is undetermined. Trimming stripped 5 bases from V and 6 bases from J, with 6 bases between. The CDR3 is 11 amino acids. Germline values: CDR1 SGHTS, CDR2 YDEGEE. This chain's CDR3 is CASRSVNEQFF. The CDR3 region has the DNA TGTGCCAGCAGGAGTGTCAATGAGCAGTTCTTC.

The chain couples TRBV9 to TRBJ2-2; 7 bases are shared with TRBD2. The CDR3 is 19 residues long. The V gene's germline CDR1 is SGDLS and CDR2 YYNGEE. The ends lost 2 bases at V and 2 bases at J; junction bases unmatched: 15. For the CDR3, the DNA is TGTGCCAGCAGCGTTGGATTAGCGCTAGCGGCTTTAAACACCGGGGAGCTGTTTTTT. This translates into CASSVGLALAALNTGELFF.

In the case of this clone: Other nucleotide sequences in the sample specify the same CDR3. The chain carries TRBV6-1 and TRBJ1-5; the D is unclear. Germline CDR1 is MNHNS and CDR2 is SASEGT. The CDR3 length is 13 residues. Trimming took 0 bases from V and 4 from J, leaving 4 bases between them. CDR3 region: CASSEAQNQPQHF. The CDR3 DNA reads TGTGCCAGCAGTGAAGCCCAAAATCAGCCCCAGCATTTT.

This chain links TRBV7-2 with TRBJ2-3; the match to TRBD2 covers 9 bases. Germline CDR1 reads SGHTA; CDR2 reads FQGNSA. V gave up 3 bases and J gave up 5 bases; unmatched junction bases: 3. The CDR3 loop spans 14 amino acids. The CDR3 region has the DNA TGTGCCAGCAGCTTGGCGGGAGGGATAGATACGCAGTATTTT. The encoded protein is CASSLAGGIDTQYF.

The sample holds a few counts of this clone. The chain uses TRBV5-1 and TRBJ1-2, with TRBD1 matching over 10 bases. The junction had 6 bases not matched to a gene; V was cut back by 2 bases and J by 8 bases. Germline V lookup: CDR1 SGHRS, CDR2 YFSETQ. The CDR3 runs to 14 residues. CDR3 loop: CASSLSTGGSGYTF. CDR3 DNA: TGCGCCAGCAGCTTATCGACAGGGGGCAGCGGCTACACCTTC.

This rearrangement joins TRBV7-2 to TRBJ2-3, with a weak D call TRBD2 (5 bases). The CDR3 contains 15 residues. The germline V and J ends were trimmed by 5 bases and 1 base, with 13 bases remaining between them. Germline-derived CDR1 and CDR2 are SGHTA and FQGNSA. The CDR3 DNA is TGTGCCAGCAGCCCAAGCGGTAGCGGCACAGATACGCAGTATTTT. Its protein is CASSPSGSGTDTQYF.

This clone appeared a single time. The rearrangement links TRBV10-2 to TRBJ1-2, with TRBD1 matching over 7 bases. CDR3 length equals 13 residues. V lost 6 bases, J lost 5 bases, and 6 bases stayed unmatched. Germline V lookup: CDR1 WSHSY, CDR2 SAAADI. CDR3 coding DNA: TGCGCCAGCAGAGAGACAGGGACTTATGGCTACACCTTC. This encodes CASRETGTYGYTF.

As regards this clone: The junction and the germline gene differ at one end; a read error may be behind it. This sequence joins TRBV28 and TRBJ1-3; TRBD1 aligns across 7 bases. Germline V lookup: CDR1 MDHEN, CDR2 SYDVKM. The CDR3 runs 17 residues. Here the CDR3 reads CASSSQGFSTSRNTIYF. The DNA of the CDR3 is TGTGCCAGCAGTTCACAGGGGTTCTCGACCTCTAGAAACACCATATATTTT.

This sequence joins TRBV28 and TRBJ1-4; D may be TRBD1 (6 bases). Trimming took off 3 bases at V and 7 bases at J, with 12 bases between the two ends. The CDR3 has 14 amino acids. In germline, CDR1 is MDHEN, CDR2 SYDVKM. The CDR3 loop reads CASSLDRLGEKLFF. The CDR3 region has the DNA TGTGCCAGCAGTTTGGACAGACTAGGTGAAAAACTGTTTTTT.

This rearrangement joins TRBV21-1 to TRBJ1-5. TRBV21-1 is a known pseudogene. The CDR3 spans 14 residues. In DNA, the CDR3 is TGTGCCAGCAGCAGAGGGTTGCCCAATCAGCCCCAGCATTTT. It specifies CASSRGLPNQPQHF.

The chain recombines TRBV2 with TRBJ2-7; D gene unclear. Germline lookup yields CDR1 SNHLY and CDR2 FYNNEI. This CDR3 has 14 amino acids. V was clipped by 1 base and J by 7 bases, with 14 bases between them. The CDR3 loop reads CASSEDNSKKEQYF. CDR3 nucleotide sequence: TGTGCCAGCAGTGAAGACAATAGTAAAAAAGAGCAGTACTTC.

The chain is built from TRBV6-1 and TRBJ2-3; maybe TRBD1 (6 bases). CDR3 length equals 14 residues. Trimming stripped 6 bases from V and 4 bases from J, with 14 bases between. From germline, CDR1 is MNHNS and CDR2 SASEGT. As DNA, the CDR3 is TGTGCCAGCAGAATATACAGGGCTGCAGATACGCAGTATTTT. It is translated as CASRIYRAADTQYF.

V is TRBV7-6 and J is TRBJ2-1; no reliable D call. CDR1 is SGHVS, CDR2 FNYEAQ, per germline. The CDR3 has 15 residues. V dropped 2 bases and J dropped 4 bases, with 12 bases sitting between them. The CDR3 loop is CASSLFQVSYNEQFF. The CDR3 nucleotides are TGTGCCAGCAGCTTATTTCAGGTTTCATACAATGAGCAGTTCTTC.